The table lists the clone carrying this T cell receptor (beta chain) with many counts. The sample belongs to a study of blood T cells in healthy people across ages. PCR was performed a second time for about 6 to 12 cycles using a sample-barcoded 5' primer and a J-beta primer mix. TCRdb recomputed calls from the 5' RACE reads with MiXCR, one row per CDR3 protein. This sample has approximately 800,000 distinct CDR3 sequences, with approximately 35% found just once. The clonotype comes from a man between 18 and 29 years old in good health. The sequenced sample consisted of blood.

The CDR3 spells CASSLKRGEGELFF. For the CDR3, the DNA is TGTGCCAGCAGCTTAAAGAGGGGGGAAGGGGAGCTGTTTTTT. The chain joins TRBV7-2 to TRBJ2-2; D may correspond to TRBD1 or TRBD2 (6 bases each). The CDR3 loop spans 14 amino acids. Trimming took 2 bases from V and 8 from J, leaving 12 bases between them. Germline-derived CDR1 and CDR2 are SGHTA and FQGNSA.